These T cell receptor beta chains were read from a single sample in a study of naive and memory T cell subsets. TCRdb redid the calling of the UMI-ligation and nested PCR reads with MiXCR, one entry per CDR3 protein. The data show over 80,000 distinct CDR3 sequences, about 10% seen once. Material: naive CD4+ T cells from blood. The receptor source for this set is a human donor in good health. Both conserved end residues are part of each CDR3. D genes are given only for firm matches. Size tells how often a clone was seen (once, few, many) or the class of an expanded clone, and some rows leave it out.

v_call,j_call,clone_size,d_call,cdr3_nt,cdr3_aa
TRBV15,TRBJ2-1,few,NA,TGTGCCACCAGCAGGACGGGAATCGGTGAGCAGTTCTTC,CATSRTGIGEQFF
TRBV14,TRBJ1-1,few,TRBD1,TGTGCCAGCAGCCAAGCCGGGACAGCCCTTGAAGCTTTCTTT,CASSQAGTALEAFF
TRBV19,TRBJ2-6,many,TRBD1,TGTGCCAGTAGTATAGTAGGACAGGGCACTGGGGCCAACGTCCTGACTTTC,CASSIVGQGTGANVLTF
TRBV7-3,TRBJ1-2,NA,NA,TGTGCCAGCAGCCTCTACCCCGGGACACCGAATGGCTACACCTTC,CASSLYPGTPNGYTF
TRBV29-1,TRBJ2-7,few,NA,TGCAGCGTTGGGCCAGGGAACTACGAGCAGTACTTC,CSVGPGNYEQYF
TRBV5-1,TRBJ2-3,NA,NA,TGCGCCAGCAGCTTAACCCTCACAGATACGCAGTATTTT,CASSLTLTDTQYF
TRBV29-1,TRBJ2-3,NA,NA,TGCAGCGCTTGGGACCCCGGGAGCACAGATACGCAGTATTTT,CSAWDPGSTDTQYF
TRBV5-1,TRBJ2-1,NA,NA,TGCGCCAGCAGCCCCCTGGGGGCCCATGAGCAGTTCTTC,CASSPLGAHEQFF
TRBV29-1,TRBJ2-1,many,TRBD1,TGCAGCGTTTTTGGGACAGGAGATGATGAGCAGTTCTTC,CSVFGTGDDEQFF
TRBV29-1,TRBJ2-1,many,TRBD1,TGCAGCGTGCACCGACAGGGGGATGAGCAGTTCTTC,CSVHRQGDEQFF
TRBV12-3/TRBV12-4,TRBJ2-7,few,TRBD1,TGTGCCAGCAGCTCACTGACAGGGGTTCCCTACGAGCAGTACTTC,CASSSLTGVPYEQYF
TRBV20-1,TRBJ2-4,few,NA,TGCAGTGCTAGAGTGACGGTGGAGGGAAGCATTCAGTACTTC,CSARVTVEGSIQYF
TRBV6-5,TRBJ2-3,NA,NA,TGTGCCAGCAGTAACGGGGCTACGCAGTATTTT,CASSNGATQYF
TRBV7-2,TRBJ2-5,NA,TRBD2,TGTGCCAGCAGCTTAGTCGCGGGAGTAAGAGAGACCCAGTACTTC,CASSLVAGVRETQYF